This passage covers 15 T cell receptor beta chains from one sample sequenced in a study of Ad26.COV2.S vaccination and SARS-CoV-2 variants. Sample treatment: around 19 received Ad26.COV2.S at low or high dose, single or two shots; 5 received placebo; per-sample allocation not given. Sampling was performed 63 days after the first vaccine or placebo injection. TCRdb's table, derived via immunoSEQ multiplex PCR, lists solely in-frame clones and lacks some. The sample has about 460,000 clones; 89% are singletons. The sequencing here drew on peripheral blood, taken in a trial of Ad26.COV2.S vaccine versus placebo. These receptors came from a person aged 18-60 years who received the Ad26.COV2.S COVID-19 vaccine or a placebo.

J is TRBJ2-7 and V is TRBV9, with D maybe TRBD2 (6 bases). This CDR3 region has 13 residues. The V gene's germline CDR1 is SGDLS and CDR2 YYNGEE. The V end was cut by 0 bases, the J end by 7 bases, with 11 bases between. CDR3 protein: CASSVGGVREQYF. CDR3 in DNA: TGTGCCAGCAGCGTAGGGGGGGTAAGAGAGCAGTACTTC.

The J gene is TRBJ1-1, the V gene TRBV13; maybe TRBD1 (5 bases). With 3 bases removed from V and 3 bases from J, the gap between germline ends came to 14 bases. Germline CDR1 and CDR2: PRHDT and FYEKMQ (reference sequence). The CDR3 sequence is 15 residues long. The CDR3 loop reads CASSFRARGYTEAFF. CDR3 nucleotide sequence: TGTGCCAGCAGCTTCAGGGCACGGGGGTACACTGAAGCTTTCTTT.

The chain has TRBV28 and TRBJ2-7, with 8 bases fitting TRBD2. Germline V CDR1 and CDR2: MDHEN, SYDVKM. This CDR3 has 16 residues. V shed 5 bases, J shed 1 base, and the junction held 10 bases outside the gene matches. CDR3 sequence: CASSPGAGVRSYEQYF. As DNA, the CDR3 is TGTGCCAGCAGTCCTGGAGCGGGAGTACGGTCCTACGAGCAGTACTTC.

Here the CDR3 DNA reads TGTGCCATCAGTAGGGGGGGAAAAGCGCGCACAGATACGCAGTATTTT. Its translation is CAISRGGKARTDTQYF. The rearrangement links TRBV10-3 to TRBJ2-3, with a possible D match to TRBD2 (7 bases). The germline V gene encodes CDR1 ENHRY and CDR2 SYGVKD. There are 16 residues in the CDR3. The V gene lost 5 bases and the J gene lost 1 base, with 16 bases spanning the gap.

Here the CDR3 DNA reads TGCGCCAGCAGTGACCAGGGCAACACCGGGGAGCTGTTTTTT. This gives the protein CASSDQGNTGELFF. V usage is TRBV10-1 and J usage is TRBJ2-2; perhaps TRBD1 as D (5 bases). Germline values: CDR1 WNHNN, CDR2 SYGVQD (reference sequence). Deletions cut 3 bases from V and 2 bases from J, with 7 bases between. This CDR3 contains 14 residues.

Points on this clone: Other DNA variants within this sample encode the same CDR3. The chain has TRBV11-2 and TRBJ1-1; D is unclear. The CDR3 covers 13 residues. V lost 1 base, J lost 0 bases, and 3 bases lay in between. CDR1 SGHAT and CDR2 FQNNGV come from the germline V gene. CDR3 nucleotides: TGTGCCAGCAGCTTAGGTCTGAACACTGAAGCTTTCTTT. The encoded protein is CASSLGLNTEAFF.

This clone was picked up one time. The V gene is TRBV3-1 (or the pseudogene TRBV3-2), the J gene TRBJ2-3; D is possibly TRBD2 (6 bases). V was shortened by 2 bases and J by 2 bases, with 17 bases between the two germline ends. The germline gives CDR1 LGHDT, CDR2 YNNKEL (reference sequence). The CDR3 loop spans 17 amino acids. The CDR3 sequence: CASSQRIQAGSTDTQYF. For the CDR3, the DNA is TGTGCCAGCAGCCAACGGATTCAAGCGGGTTCCACAGATACGCAGTATTTT.

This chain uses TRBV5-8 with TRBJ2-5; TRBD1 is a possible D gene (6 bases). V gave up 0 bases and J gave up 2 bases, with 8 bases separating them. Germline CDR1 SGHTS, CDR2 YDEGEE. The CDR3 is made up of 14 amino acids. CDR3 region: CASSLERGQETQYF. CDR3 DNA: TGTGCCAGCAGCTTGGAAAGGGGGCAAGAGACCCAGTACTTC.

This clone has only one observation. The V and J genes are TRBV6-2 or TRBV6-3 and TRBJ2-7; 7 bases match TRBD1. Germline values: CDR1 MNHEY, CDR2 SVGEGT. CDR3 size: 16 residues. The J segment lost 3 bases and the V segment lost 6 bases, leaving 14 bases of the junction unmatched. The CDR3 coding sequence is TGTGCCAGCAGCCCTGAATCCGGGACAGCAGGCTACGAGCAGTACTTC. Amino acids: CASSPESGTAGYEQYF.

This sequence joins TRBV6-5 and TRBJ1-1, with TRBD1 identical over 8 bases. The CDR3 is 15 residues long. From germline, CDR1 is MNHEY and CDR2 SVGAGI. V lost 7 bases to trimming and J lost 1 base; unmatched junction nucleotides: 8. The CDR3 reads CASKRTGGGNTEAFF. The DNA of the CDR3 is TGTGCCAGCAAAAGAACAGGGGGGGGGAACACTGAAGCTTTCTTT.

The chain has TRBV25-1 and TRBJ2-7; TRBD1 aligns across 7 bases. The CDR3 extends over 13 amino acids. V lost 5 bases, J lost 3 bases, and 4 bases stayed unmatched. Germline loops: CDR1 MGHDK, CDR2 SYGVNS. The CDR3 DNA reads TGTGCCAGCAGTTTCGCAGGGGGCTACGAGCAGTACTTC. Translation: CASSFAGGYEQYF.

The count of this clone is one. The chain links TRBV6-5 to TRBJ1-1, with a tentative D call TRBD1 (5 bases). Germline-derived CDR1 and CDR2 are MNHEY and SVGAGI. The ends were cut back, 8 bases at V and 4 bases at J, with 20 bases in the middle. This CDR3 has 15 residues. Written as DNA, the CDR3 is TGTGCCAGCGAGACATTCCGGGGCGTGAGCACTGAAGCTTTCTTT. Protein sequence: CASETFRGVSTEAFF.

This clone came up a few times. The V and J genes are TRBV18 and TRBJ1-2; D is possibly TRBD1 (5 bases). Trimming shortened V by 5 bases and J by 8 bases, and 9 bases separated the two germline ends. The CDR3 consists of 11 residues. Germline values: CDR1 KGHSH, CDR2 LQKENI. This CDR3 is CASSTGPGYTF. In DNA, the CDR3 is TGTGCCAGCTCAACGGGGCCGGGCTACACCTTC.

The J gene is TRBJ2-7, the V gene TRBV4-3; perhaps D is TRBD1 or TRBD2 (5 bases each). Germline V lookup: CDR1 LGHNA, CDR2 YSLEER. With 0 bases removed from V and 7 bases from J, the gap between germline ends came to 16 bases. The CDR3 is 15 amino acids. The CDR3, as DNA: TGCGCCAGCAGCCAAGATCCCTCGGGGCGTAGTGAGCAGTACTTC. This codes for CASSQDPSGRSEQYF.

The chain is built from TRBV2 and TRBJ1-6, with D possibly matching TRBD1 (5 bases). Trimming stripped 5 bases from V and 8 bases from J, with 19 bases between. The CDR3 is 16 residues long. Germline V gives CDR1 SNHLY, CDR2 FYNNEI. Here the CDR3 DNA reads TGTGCCAGCAGTAGACACGGGATCATGGGGGATTCACCCCTCCACTTT. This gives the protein CASSRHGIMGDSPLHF.